This TCR beta chain is from a study of monozygotic twins with inflammatory bowel disease (dated by TCRdb to the late 2010s). Regarding the research as a whole: In total, roughly 28 monozygotic twin pairs made up the full study: 19 Danish pairs, all IBD-discordant, plus nine German pairs, of which four were IBD-concordant and five were IBD-discordant. The search for disease-associated traits relied mainly on comparing IBD patients with their genetically identical healthy co-twins within discordant pairs. Each individual had, on average, about 151 000 unique TCRalpha sequences and 181 000 unique TCRbeta sequences available for analysis. Study-level results and caveats: Concordant and discordant twins showed no difference in repertoire similarity, possibly because of limited statistical power. Differing immunosuppressive treatments among patients may have added background noise and inter-individual variability to the repertoires. No single strong signal or clonotype linked to IBD turned up in the results, so the idea that one exists was not supported. TCRbeta repertoire diversity, by inverse Simpson index, was decreased in IBD patients compared with their healthy co-twins. The analysis was unable to tell apart different T cell subtypes. Fewer clonotypes were shared with other individuals by IBD patients than by healthy twins, most markedly in patients showing signs of disease activity.

A roughly 2.5 ml peripheral blood sample was drawn into PAXgene tubes per donor and stored at -80°C. Without T cell sorting, total RNA was isolated from whole blood using the PAXgene blood miRNA kit on an automated QIAcube. Peripheral blood from monozygotic twin pairs concordant or discordant for inflammatory bowel disease was subjected to deep TCRalpha and TCRbeta repertoire profiling with unique molecular barcoding. For every twin pair, smoking habits were documented, and each individual was categorised as a current, former or never smoker. Turning to this clonotype: Which antigen it targets is not known.

Receptor libraries were prepared by 5' RACE. Each TCR library was prepared from about 3.5 ug of total RNA. For each sample, cDNA was synthesized in eight separate reactions using SMARTScribe reverse transcriptase. During cDNA synthesis, unique molecular identifiers containing a 6-nucleotide sample barcode were introduced by template switching. Amplification of TCRalpha and TCRbeta cDNA involved two nested PCRs of 16 and 9 cycles, and each PCR was followed by bead purification. Before amplification, the cDNA was treated with uracil DNA-glycosylase and purified using the QIAquick PCR purification kit. In the second PCR, Illumina TruSeq-compatible adapters and sample-specific barcodes were added. Library quality and concentration were assessed using TapeStation and Qubit, and about 4.7 ng of each library was pooled. Sequencing of pooled libraries was carried out on an Illumina HiSeq2500 single-index Rapid Run using 2 x 100 bp reads and custom sequencing primers. Turning to the authors' computational methods: MiGEC version 1.2.6 was used for UMI-based consensus assembly to correct PCR and sequencing errors. V(D)J alignment, clonotype assembly and CDR3 extraction were performed with MiXCR version 2.1.1. To normalise gene usage, clonotype sharing and MAIT/NKT TCR abundance, the analysis used the top 1000, 10 000 and 20 000 clonotypes per sample. After downsampling to 27 000 UMIs, diversity was calculated as the inverse Simpson index using the vegan R package. Paired Mann-Whitney U tests were applied to discordant twin pairs, and Benjamini-Hochberg correction was used for multiple testing. Reads reprocessed by TCRdb are summarized as one entry per CDR3 protein sequence, and DNA is absent. The V and J calls, along with clone size, are taken from TCRdb and not from the paper's own processing. The table held for this sample gives approximately 330,000 distinct CDR3 sequences. The ten largest clonotypes hold approximately 2% of the sample.

The CDR3 starts with the cysteine, ends with the phenylalanine, and has 13 residues. No DNA sequence was recorded. Per the germline V gene, KGHSH is the CDR1 and LQKENI is the CDR2. The chain joins TRBV18 to TRBJ2-5; lacking DNA, the TRBD1 call made by TCRdb goes unchecked. Sequencing was done on a sample of blood. The clonotype comes from a human donor with ulcerative colitis or Crohn's disease, or a healthy co-twin of an affected twin (not recorded which). The CDR3 in this case is CASSPVREETQYF. This CDR3, with the reference TRBV18 and TRBJ2-5 proteins standing in past its ends, gives the full variable domain NAGVMQNPRHLVRRRGQEARLRCSPMKGHSHVYWYRQLPEEGLKFMVYLQKENIIDESGMPKERFSAEFPKEGPSILRIQQVVRGDSAAYFCASSPVREETQYFGPGTRLLVL.